This T cell receptor (beta chain) was documented in a study of cytomegalovirus exposure and HLA in healthy donors. As concerns this clone: Its target is not known.

Overall study findings and caveats: For most TCR sequences rarity was the rule, although some public TCRs occurred in many donors. A list of approximately 160 TCR beta chains associated with cytomegalovirus was given. Per a prior analysis, the majority of TCR beta V segments were productive roughly 90% or roughly 30% of the time. Equally common other TCR beta chains were less clonally expanded than HLA-associated ones, a later analysis found.

There are 17 residues in the CDR3. Germline CDR1 is SGHKS and CDR2 is YYEKEE (reference sequence). V lost 3 bases and J lost 5; bases outside the gene matches: 9. The PCR ran on 60 Vbeta and 13 Jbeta primers. Sequenced by immunoSEQ multiplex PCR; TCRdb stores in-frame clones only, minus some. Counted here are fewer than 200,000 clones, about 80% occurring once; the ten biggest clones make up around 0.69%. This sequence originates from a boy between 5 and 17 years old in good health and CMV-seronegative. This chain connects TRBV5-5 to TRBJ1-5; 12 nucleotides match TRBD1. Sample: PBMCs. This chain's CDR3 is CASSSNRGQGAYQPQHF. The CDR3, as DNA: TGTGCCAGCAGCTCTAATCGGGGACAGGGGGCTTATCAGCCCCAGCATTTT. Full variable domain (outside the CDR3, taken from reference TRBV5-5 and TRBJ1-5): DAGVTQSPTHLIKTRGQQVTLRCSPISGHKSVSWYQQVLGQGPQFIFQYYEKEERGRGNFPDRFSARQFPNYSSELNVNALLLGDSALYLCASSSNRGQGAYQPQHFGDGTRLSIL.